Each of the 29 T cell receptor beta chains below was sequenced from the same sample in a study of T cells in Graves' hyperthyroidism and ophthalmopathy. RNA transcripts provided the source from which TCR beta CDR3 regions were amplified. The primer set for the first-round RT-PCR of the TCR CDR3 was HTBI. TCRdb fed the multiplex PCR reads into MiXCR, producing one record per CDR3 protein. This sample has approximately 590,000 distinct CDR3 sequences, with more than 15% found just once. Sample: blood. These receptors all stem from a woman aged 25-40 years with Graves' hyperthyroidism.

In its sample, this clonotype was seen many times. Written as DNA, the CDR3 is TGTGCCAGCAGCTTGCTGCAAGGGTCCACTGAAGCTTTCTTT. It yields the protein CASSLLQGSTEAFF. The chain employs TRBV7-9 and TRBJ1-1; D remains unclear. The germline V gene encodes CDR1 SEHNR and CDR2 FQNEAQ (reference sequence). The CDR3 is 14 amino acids. Trimming left V 3 bases short and J 4 bases short, with 12 bases between.

This clonotype was counted only a few times. The genes are TRBV7-3 and TRBJ2-1, with 16 bases matching TRBD2. The CDR3 length is 18 residues. The V gene's germline CDR1 is SGHTA and CDR2 FQGTGA. After removal of 5 bases from V and 7 bases from J, the junction contained 11 bases not matched to a gene. CDR3 sequence reads: CASSPHPGLAGGWNEQFF. In DNA form, the CDR3 reads TGTGCCAGCAGCCCACATCCGGGACTAGCGGGAGGGTGGAATGAGCAGTTCTTC.

This clonotype has at least ten counts. The chain employs TRBV29-1 and TRBJ2-7; tentative D call: TRBD1 (5 bases). Trimming shortened V by 1 base and J by 7 bases, and 11 bases separated the two germline ends. The CDR3 covers 12 residues. Germline V gene data show CDR1 as SQVTM and CDR2 as ANQGSEA. CDR3 in amino acids: CSVEGHPGEQYF. As DNA, the CDR3 is TGCAGCGTTGAAGGACACCCAGGGGAGCAGTACTTC.

This clonotype has at least ten counts. This chain uses TRBV6-2 or TRBV6-3 with TRBJ2-1; 7 bases map to TRBD2. Germline V gene data show CDR1 as MNHEY and CDR2 as SVGEGT. V trimming: 2 bases; J trimming: 7 bases; junction bases outside the gene matches: 8. The CDR3 extends over 15 amino acids. CDR3 loop: CASSYRWEGFNEQFF. The CDR3 DNA reads as TGTGCCAGCAGTTACAGGTGGGAGGGCTTTAATGAGCAGTTCTTC.

This clonotype was seen many times. CDR3 in amino acids: CASRGSVPSEAFF. DNA for the CDR3: TGTGCCAGCAGGGGCAGTGTCCCATCGGAAGCTTTCTTT. The rearrangement joins TRBV6-1 to TRBJ1-1; no firm D call. V lost 6 bases to trimming and J lost 8 bases, with 16 bases between them. This CDR3 spans 13 amino acids. Germline CDR1 and CDR2: MNHNS and SASEGT.

The CDR3 spells CASSLTSGNVGGYTF. The DNA of the CDR3 is TGTGCCAGCAGCTTAACGTCGGGCAACGTTGGAGGCTACACCTTC. The chain is built from TRBV7-3 and TRBJ1-2, with D hard to call. V gave up 0 bases and J gave up 8 bases, with 16 bases separating them. The CDR3 totals 15 residues. Germline V lookup: CDR1 SGHTA, CDR2 FQGTGA. Supplemented by reference TRBV7-3 and TRBJ1-2, the full variable domain reads GAGVSQTPSNKVTEKGKYVELRCDPISGHTALYWYRQSLGQGPEFLIYFQGTGAADDSGLPNDRFFAVRPEGSVSTLKIQRTERGDSAVYLCASSLTSGNVGGYTFGSGTRLTVV.

V usage is TRBV18 and J usage is TRBJ1-2, with 8 positions matching TRBD1. CDR1 KGHSH and CDR2 LQKENI come from the germline V gene. J lost 6 bases, V lost 3 bases, and 9 bases had no gene match. The CDR3 is made up of 15 amino acids. CDR3 amino acids: CASSPAQGAQDGYTF. For the CDR3, the DNA is TGTGCCAGCTCACCCGCCCAGGGGGCTCAAGATGGCTACACCTTC. Looking up the rest from reference TRBV18 and TRBJ1-2 gives the full variable domain: NAGVMQNPRHLVRRRGQEARLRCSPMKGHSHVYWYRQLPEEGLKFMVYLQKENIIDESGMPKERFSAEFPKEGPSILRIQQVVRGDSAAYFCASSPAQGAQDGYTFGSGTRLTVV.

The gene calls are TRBV18 and TRBJ1-1; possible D gene TRBD1, 6 bases. The CDR3 extends over 14 amino acids. Germline V gene data show CDR1 as KGHSH and CDR2 as LQKENI. The V and J ends lost 6 bases and 6 bases respectively, with 17 bases between them. The CDR3: CASSPLGRTAEAFF. DNA of the CDR3: TGTGCCAGCTCCCCCCTTGGCCGGACAGCTGAAGCTTTCTTT. Looking up the rest from reference TRBV18 and TRBJ1-1 gives the full variable domain: NAGVMQNPRHLVRRRGQEARLRCSPMKGHSHVYWYRQLPEEGLKFMVYLQKENIIDESGMPKERFSAEFPKEGPSILRIQQVVRGDSAAYFCASSPLGRTAEAFFGQGTRLTVV.

The table lists this clonotype with a few counts. This rearrangement joins TRBV14 to TRBJ2-5; D is unresolved. The CDR3 sequence is 13 residues long. Looked up from germline, CDR1 is SGHDN and CDR2 is FVKESK. V was trimmed by 2 bases and J by 1 base, leaving 5 bases between them. The CDR3 protein is CASSQRFQETQYF. In DNA, the CDR3 is TGTGCCAGCAGCCAACGCTTCCAAGAGACCCAGTACTTC.

A few counts support this clonotype. The chain joins TRBV12-5 to TRBJ2-7, with a tentative D call TRBD1 (6 bases). Trimming left V 1 base short and J 5 bases short, with 12 bases between. The CDR3 extends over 14 amino acids. Germline-derived CDR1 and CDR2 are LGHNT and FRNRAP. The CDR3 protein is CASGLARGKDEQYF. The CDR3 DNA is TGTGCTAGTGGTTTGGCCAGGGGAAAAGACGAGCAGTACTTC.

This clonotype was found many times. CDR3: CASSSWTSGVETQYF. In nucleotides, the CDR3 is TGTGCCAGCAGCTCCTGGACTAGCGGGGTGGAGACCCAGTACTTC. The rearrangement joins TRBV11-2 to TRBJ2-5; 12 nucleotides match TRBD2. Germline lookup yields CDR1 SGHAT and CDR2 FQNNGV. The CDR3 contains 15 residues. V lost 4 bases, J lost 5 bases, and 5 bases stayed unmatched.

The genes are TRBV7-2 and TRBJ1-3; 9 bases agree with TRBD1. CDR1 and CDR2 from the germline V gene are SGHTA and FQGNSA. The junction had 2 bases not matched to a gene; V was cut back by 1 base and J by 4 bases. The CDR3 extends over 15 amino acids. The CDR3 coding sequence is TGTGCCAGCAGCTTAGAAACAGGGGGCGGAAACACCATATATTTT. Its protein product is CASSLETGGGNTIYF.

Ten or more counts support this clonotype. The rearrangement joins TRBV6-2 or TRBV6-3 to TRBJ2-1, with D possibly TRBD1 on 5 matching bases. Germline V gene sequence: CDR1 MNHEY, CDR2 SVGEGT. CDR3 size: 15 residues. Trimming removed 2 bases at V and 7 bases at J, with 15 bases between. CDR3 in amino acids: CASSYGARGINEQFF. CDR3 bases: TGTGCCAGCAGTTACGGGGCTAGAGGTATTAATGAGCAGTTCTTC.

This clonotype came up many times. The chain employs TRBV29-1 and TRBJ2-7, with a possible D match to TRBD2 (5 bases). CDR1 and CDR2 from the germline V gene are SQVTM and ANQGSEA. The CDR3 sequence is 13 residues long. Trimming removed 3 bases from V and 7 bases from J, with 16 bases in between. For the CDR3, the DNA is TGCAGCGTTGAGAATTGGGGTTCGGGGGAGCAGTACTTC. Protein: CSVENWGSGEQYF.

The chain joins TRBV9 to TRBJ2-1; D is unresolved. Germline CDR1 reads SGDLS; CDR2 reads YYNGEE. V lost 6 bases to trimming and J lost 10 bases, with 8 bases between them. This CDR3 spans 10 amino acids. As DNA, the CDR3 is TGTGCCAGCAAGGGCGAGGAGCAGTTCTTC. Its translation is CASKGEEQFF.

The chain couples TRBV4-1 to TRBJ2-7; TRBD2 agrees at 13 bases. The germline V gene has CDR1 MGHRA and CDR2 YSYEKL. The CDR3 is 18 residues long. Trimming cost V 4 bases and J 7 bases; bases outside gene matches: 16. The CDR3 region is CASSRYLGTSGNTGEQYF. The CDR3 nucleotides are TGCGCCAGCAGCCGCTACTTAGGGACTAGCGGGAATACGGGGGAGCAGTACTTC.

The chain employs TRBV19 and TRBJ1-5, with D possibly being TRBD1 (5 bases). Germline V CDR1 and CDR2: LNHDA, SQIVND (reference sequence). The germline V and J ends were trimmed by 5 bases and 2 bases, with 16 bases remaining between them. CDR3 size: 16 residues. CDR3: CASSSATDVGNQPQHF. CDR3 nucleotide sequence: TGTGCCAGTAGTTCGGCGACAGATGTAGGCAATCAGCCCCAGCATTTT.

Ten or more counts support this clonotype. The genes are TRBV6-5 and TRBJ2-7; D unclear. The CDR3 extends over 14 amino acids. CDR1 is MNHEY and CDR2 is SVGAGI in the germline V gene. Trimming removed 2 bases from V and 2 bases from J, with 10 bases in between. The CDR3 is CASSYDGRPYEQYF. The CDR3 bases are TGTGCCAGCAGTTACGATGGCAGGCCCTACGAGCAGTACTTC.

V gene TRBV2 combines with J gene TRBJ1-1, with a tentative D call TRBD1 (6 bases). Trimming took off 3 bases at V and 5 bases at J, with 13 bases between the two ends. The germline CDR1 and CDR2 sequences are SNHLY and FYNNEI. The CDR3 has 14 amino acids. CDR3 residues: CASSDRGARTEAFF. Written as DNA, the CDR3 is TGTGCCAGCAGTGACCGGGGGGCGAGAACTGAAGCTTTCTTT.

V and J are TRBV10-3 and TRBJ1-1; 8 bases are a match to TRBD1. The CDR3 has 15 amino acids. The germline V gene encodes CDR1 ENHRY and CDR2 SYGVKD. The V segment lost 7 bases and the J segment 0 bases; nucleotides outside the gene matches: 7. CDR3 protein: CAITKTGEMNTEAFF. The CDR3 DNA reads TGTGCCATCACCAAGACAGGGGAGATGAACACTGAAGCTTTCTTT.

This clonotype was counted between two and nine times. The chain combines TRBV20-1 with TRBJ1-6; D is possibly TRBD1 (6 bases). V gave up 0 bases and J gave up 0 bases, with 15 bases separating them. The germline V gene has CDR1 DFQATT and CDR2 SNEGSKA (reference sequence). This CDR3 contains 18 residues. The CDR3 here is CSARDLGGTSSYNSPLHF. CDR3 sequence (DNA): TGCAGTGCTAGAGATCTCGGGGGCACGAGCTCCTATAATTCACCCCTCCACTTT.

This clonotype was detected many times. This chain links TRBV13 with TRBJ2-1; D not resolved. This CDR3 comprises 14 residues. V gave up 4 bases and J gave up 8 bases, with 15 bases separating them. CDR1 and CDR2 (germline): PRHDT, FYEKMQ (reference sequence). The CDR3 is CASSYPQGGDEQFF. CDR3 DNA: TGTGCCAGCAGCTACCCCCAAGGTGGTGATGAGCAGTTCTTC.

This clonotype was counted between two and nine times. V is TRBV6-1 and J is TRBJ1-1; D not certain. The CDR3 is made up of 12 amino acids. Germline V gene lookup returns CDR1 MNHNS and CDR2 SASEGT. V gave up 5 bases and J gave up 6 bases, with 10 bases separating them. In DNA form, the CDR3 reads TGTGCCAGCAGTAGGACGAGTGCTGAAGCTTTCTTT. This sequence encodes CASSRTSAEAFF.

This clonotype appeared many times. The rearrangement joins TRBV30 to TRBJ1-2; a weak D match, TRBD1 (5 bases). Germline values: CDR1 GTSNPN, CDR2 SVGIG (reference sequence). This CDR3 spans 13 amino acids. Trimming took off 1 base at V and 4 bases at J, with 10 bases between the two ends. The CDR3 DNA sequence: TGTGCCTGGAGTGGGGTGAGGGGCTATGGCTACACCTTC. As protein: CAWSGVRGYGYTF.

This clonotype was seen at least ten times. The chain is built from TRBV20-1 and TRBJ2-7; 8 positions agree with TRBD1. Trimming took 6 bases from V and 5 from J; bases not matched to a gene: 12. Germline values: CDR1 DFQATT, CDR2 SNEGSKA (reference sequence). The CDR3 has 14 residues. The CDR3 loop is CSARTGLGTDEQYF. DNA of the CDR3: TGCAGTGCCCGGACAGGGTTGGGGACGGACGAGCAGTACTTC.

This clonotype was recorded a few times. This sequence joins TRBV3-1 and TRBJ1-6; D call uncertain. CDR3 size: 14 residues. V was cut by 6 bases and J by 4 bases, with 10 bases left in between. The V gene's germline CDR1 is LGHDT and CDR2 YNNKEL (reference sequence). The CDR3, as DNA: TGTGCCAGCAGGGGCAGAGGGTATAATTCACCCCTCCACTTT. This gives the protein CASRGRGYNSPLHF.

The chain employs TRBV19 and TRBJ2-1; possibly TRBD1 for D (5 bases). The CDR3 is 13 amino acids. CDR1 is LNHDA, CDR2 SQIVND, per germline (reference sequence). Trimming cost V 6 bases and J 9 bases, with 15 bases left between them. CDR3 loop: CASRLQVWGEQFF. Here the CDR3 DNA reads TGTGCCAGTAGACTACAGGTTTGGGGTGAGCAGTTCTTC. The full variable domain, with the rest looked up from reference TRBV19 and TRBJ2-1, is DGGITQSPKYLFRKEGQNVTLSCEQNLNHDAMYWYRQDPGQGLRLIYYSQIVNDFQKGDIAEGYSVSREKKESFPLTVTSAQKNPTAFYLCASRLQVWGEQFFGPGTRLTVL.

This clonotype was detected ten times or more. The chain uses TRBV4-2 and TRBJ2-5, with D unresolved. V was clipped by 1 base and J by 1 base, with 10 bases between them. Germline CDR1 is LGHNA and CDR2 is YNFKEQ. The CDR3 length is 15 residues. In DNA, the CDR3 is TGTGCCAGCAGCCAAGTTCCCCGCAGCCAAGAGACCCAGTACTTC. Translating it yields CASSQVPRSQETQYF.

This chain links TRBV5-1 with TRBJ2-2; either TRBD1 or TRBD2 may fit D (5 bases each). The CDR3 is made up of 14 amino acids. The germline gives CDR1 SGHRS, CDR2 YFSETQ. The V gene lost 4 bases and the J gene lost 1 base, with 8 bases spanning the gap. The CDR3 spells CASSGTVNTGELFF. Written as DNA, the CDR3 is TGCGCCAGCAGCGGGACGGTGAACACCGGGGAGCTGTTTTTT.